This TCR beta chain was captured in a study of cytomegalovirus exposure and HLA in healthy donors (dated by TCRdb to 2015 to 2018). With respect to the entire study: An earlier analysis of approximately 640 of the donors reported about 250 Gb of sequence data and around 110 million unique TCR beta sequences from roughly 180 million T cells. A later genetic analysis used genome-wide SNP genotypes for about 65% of the roughly 700 donors, treating that subset as a discovery cohort. Both class I and class II loci were covered by HLA typing, at four-digit resolution. Every discovery cohort repertoire had been produced on one sequencing platform. Because of strong linkage in the cohort, 4 to 6 DR-DQ haplotypes were treated as single units for association and clustering. Donor age, sex, ethnicity and CMV serostatus were compiled alongside the repertoire data. The genetic ancestry cluster associated with self-reported Caucasian donors included 81% of the roughly 380 genotyped donors. A later analysis re-examined previously published TCR beta repertoires from just over 650 donors and added high-resolution HLA genotyping to investigate patterns of TCR occurrence. In the later analysis, no new phenotypic data were used to find candidate immune exposures; instead, reliance was placed on TCR beta sequences and their occurrence across donors. About 280 gigabases of sequencing data and approximately 92 million unique TCR sequences made up an early release that covered approximately 650 HLA-typed donors. To decide whether each TCR beta V gene segment behaved as functional or pseudogenic, an earlier analysis of approximately 620 of the donors relied on high-throughput TCR beta sequencing. The study profiled the T cell repertoires of hundreds of subjects by immunosequencing and related them to cytomegalovirus serostatus. The study aimed to test whether cataloging public T cell receptors could reveal signatures of past pathogen exposure. To predict cytomegalovirus infection status, the study brought together high-throughput TCR immunosequencing, statistical association of individual TCRs with disease status, and machine learning. In addition to the first cohort of approximately 670 subjects, a separate validation cohort of under 150 different subjects was used. Typing coverage differed by locus: A, B, C, DRB1 and DQB1 were typed in about 620-630 donors, DQA1 in around 500, DPA1 in approximately 610, and DPB1 in around 440. Among 350 to 400 genotyped donors of the cohort, an average of 235,054 unique TCR beta nucleotide sequences were sequenced per donor, roughly 18% of them non-productive.

This clone was detected only a few times. Its antigen is currently not known. It has no much larger one-base neighbor in the sample; base qualities were not kept. The cohort was made up of hundreds of healthy bone marrow donors. Cohort members were all nominally healthy when sampled, although unrecorded immune exposures were likely present. The donor tested CMV seronegative and was one of the 352 seronegative cohort members. Each donor provided a peripheral blood sample, and peripheral blood mononuclear cells were used for TCR beta sequencing. Genomic DNA extraction from the blood cell samples was performed with the Qiagen DNeasy Blood Extraction Kit. Library preparation was by the immunoSEQ multiplex PCR assay. The multiplex PCR relied on a mix of 60 forward primers for TCR Vbeta segments and 13 reverse primers for TCR Jbeta segments. The CDR3 region of rearranged TCR beta genes was amplified from genomic DNA with a multiplex PCR assay. On the Illumina HiSeq System, the amplified TCR beta libraries were sequenced as 87-base-pair reads. As for the original processing: Across the 670 or so repertoires, a later analysis counted tens of millions of unique TCR beta chains, some 11 million of which were shared by at least two donors. Raw reads were error-corrected and collapsed into unique sequences by a nearest-neighbor algorithm in which closely related sequences were merged to remove PCR and sequencing errors. To assign V, D and J gene segments, CDR3 sequences were aligned to IMGT reference sequences. Each retained sequence needed at least a six-nucleotide match to both a V gene segment and a J gene segment. Rearrangements were called productive when the CDR3 lacked stop codons and stayed in frame with V and J; all others were non-productive. CDR3 was defined by IMGT convention, running from the second conserved V-encoded cysteine to the conserved J-encoded phenylalanine. Sequences without an unambiguous match to a single V gene segment were excluded from the earlier analysis of several hundred of the donors. In an earlier analysis of approximately 590 of the donors, V segments were called functional above 56.7% productive rearrangements and were called segregating when the between-donor standard deviation exceeded 5%. A statistical classification framework was built for diagnosing cytomegalovirus status from the catalog of TCR beta chain sequences. In a later analysis, TCR nucleotide sequences were compared against IMGT/GENE-DB human TR gene sequences so that V and J genes could be assigned. In a later analysis, CDR3 sequences and most-parsimonious VDJ recombination scenarios were assigned using the TCRdist pipeline. A later analysis defined each TCR beta chain by its CDR3 amino acid sequence plus V-gene family, and excluded reads lacking a unique V-gene family. As a way to deal with suspected cross-contamination and a sequencing artifact, a later analysis dropped roughly 620 nucleotide sequences that were highly shared and had low generation probability. A later analysis calculated a clonal expansion index for each public chain from normalized within-repertoire ranks of inferred template counts. Generation probabilities in a later analysis came from a VDJ recombination model fitted to out-of-frame rearrangements, and those results were checked against IGoR. Hypergeometric tests were used in a later analysis to score TCR-TCR, TCR-HLA and TCR-CMV co-occurrence, with a repertoire-size bias correction applied to the TCR pairs. A later analysis estimated false discovery rates by permuting HLA or CMV assignments 20 times. In a later analysis, co-occurring TCRs were grouped using DBSCAN, and TCRdist sequence similarity was added for clustering within HLA-allele-positive subsets. Repertoires with fewer than 30,000 or more than 120,000 public chains were left out of co-occurrence clustering, as were five repertoires with anomalous nucleotide sharing. Held by TCRdb, this immuneACCESS table contains in-frame sequences only and omits some clones. Under half of the omission traces to an unresolved V gene where checked; the cause of the rest is unknown. The V and J calls and clone size are taken from that table; D and trimming were inferred from the DNA. For this sample the table gives approximately 70,000 clones, of which roughly four fifths were detected only once. Jointly, the top ten make up around 6% of the sample.

Beyond this particular receptor, the publication reports: Roughly uniform sequencing depth across donors was assumed in presence/absence analyses, although this assumption may not hold. Several of the top co-occurrence clusters appeared to be linked to parvovirus B19, influenza, CMV and Epstein-Barr virus, according to a later analysis. The classifier was reported to diagnose cytomegalovirus status with high specificity and sensitivity in both the original cohort and the validation cohort. The cohort was sequenced for TCR beta chains only, and without alpha or paired-chain data the features that could be detected were limited. In a later analysis, HLA-associated TCR beta chains were found to be more clonally expanded and to have lower generation probabilities than equally common non-associated chains. Assigning TCR associations to individual alleles was difficult when HLA alleles, especially DR and DQ, strongly co-occurred. For the cohort, immune exposure information was limited to CMV serostatus. Three of the identified cytomegalovirus-associated TCR beta chains were confirmed in vitro to be specific for cytomegalovirus antigens. In a later analysis, the rate of TCR association differed among HLA loci, with DRB1 alleles having the most associated TCRs and HLA-C alleles having the fewest. Correlated functional status among segregating V segments might reflect linkage disequilibrium, but an unknown experimental factor could not be ruled out. Because some donors lacked HLA typing at each locus, the association tests relied only on the typed subset. The study gave a list of roughly 150 TCR beta chains associated with cytomegalovirus. A further reported finding was that TCR beta sequences accurately predicted the HLA-A and HLA-B alleles for most subjects in the first cohort. According to a later genetic analysis, donors in an Asian-associated ancestry cluster had fewer N-insertions in productive TCRs than the approximately 670-donor mean. A later genetic analysis associated a missense DCLRE1C variant with V-gene and J-gene trimming of TCR beta chains, and an independent cohort replicated the association. In a later analysis, some 17,000 TCR beta sequences were associated with specific HLA alleles at a false discovery rate of 0.05. Because counts were too low, under 20 rarely observed V segments, including chromosome 9 orphons, were left out of the earlier analysis of 587 of the donors. Some IMGT-functional V segments, including TRBV6-2 and TRBV6-3, could not be told apart with the 87-base-pair reads, so those segments were excluded. A cluster of highly shared sequence variants was judged likely to represent a technical artifact of the sequencing pipeline. According to the authors, the approach could potentially be generalized to other disease states and immunological phenotypes. In an earlier analysis of approximately 590 of the donors, most TCR beta V segments were observed in productive rearrangements about 87% or about 30% of the time, broadly matching IMGT annotations. A later analysis found that most CMV-associated TCR beta chains appeared HLA-restricted, with HLA associations seemingly driven largely by CMV exposure. Most TCR sequences were seen in very few donors, while some public TCRs were found in many individuals.

From the germline V gene, CDR1 is KGHSH and CDR2 is LQKENI. The CDR3 numbers 16 residues from cysteine through phenylalanine. Left in the record is the CDR3 DNA by itself, 48 bases read in frame from the first base. Germline trimming: 3 bases from V, 6 bases from J; junction bases outside gene matches: 10. The sample was PBMCs. This chain joins TRBV18 to TRBJ2-3, and 9 junction bases match TRBD2. The receptor comes from a man between 45 and 60 years old in good health and CMV-seronegative. The CDR3 protein sequence reads: CASSPFVPSGMDTQYF. The sequenced DNA is TGTGCCAGCTCACCTTTTGTCCCTAGCGGGATGGATACGCAGTATTTT.